A selection of T cell receptor beta chains follows, all from one sample in a study of cytomegalovirus exposure and HLA in healthy donors. Assay: immunoSEQ multiplex PCR; the TCRdb copy retains only in-frame clones and omits some. The profile covers around 140,000 clones, with about 75% appearing a single time and over 3% taken by the ten largest. Sequencing used PBMCs. These TCRs come from a man aged 40-50 years in good health and CMV-seronegative. Both conserved end residues are part of each CDR3. Fields, in order: V gene, J gene, CDR3 protein.

TRBV5-1	TRBJ1-1	CASTVGQGCGAFF
TRBV29-1	TRBJ1-2	CSVDRDYGYTF
TRBV10-3	TRBJ2-5	CAIRGGAGPEETQYF
TRBV19	TRBJ2-7	CASSPVLRTYEQYF
TRBV6-5	TRBJ2-7	CASSRQAGKYEQYF
TRBV6-1	TRBJ1-2	CASGELRDYGYTF
TRBV4-1	TRBJ2-3	CASSQDLPGADTQYF
TRBV4-2	TRBJ2-1	CASSLHLGESSSYNEQFF
TRBV5-5	TRBJ2-2	CASSFPGELSGELFF
TRBV6-1	TRBJ1-1	CASCEGLNTEAFF
TRBV10-2	TRBJ1-6	CASSEQVNSPLHF
TRBV5-4	TRBJ2-3	CASSVDRTDTQYF
TRBV19	TRBJ2-7	CASTPTGSSYEQYF
TRBV12-5	TRBJ2-2	CASGGGTGELFF
TRBV5-4	TRBJ2-3	CASRSGLRDRTDTQYF
TRBV6-5	TRBJ2-3	CASSQVGTQYF
TRBV7-2	TRBJ1-6	CASSPPTGRNSPLHF
TRBV7-6	TRBJ1-5	CASSATGGNQPQHF
TRBV7-9	TRBJ1-2	CASSLGGDRGYGFTF
TRBV4-2	TRBJ2-5	CASSQGGQQETQYF
TRBV27	TRBJ2-5	CASSPQVEETQYF
TRBV7-9	TRBJ2-1	CASSFGIADSYNEQFF
TRBV7-2	TRBJ2-5	CASSLSTSGGAAETQYF
TRBV5-1	TRBJ1-1	CASSPPFRGQGEAFF
TRBV15	TRBJ2-2	CATRGGSNTGELFF
TRBV7-2	TRBJ2-5	CASSYTGAETQYF
TRBV9	TRBJ2-6	CASSPTVFSGANVLTF
TRBV2	TRBJ2-7	CASSGTGIRAGYEQYF
TRBV27	TRBJ2-1	CASSFVESYNEQFF
TRBV5-1	TRBJ1-4	CASSMTPEAGEKLFF
TRBV7-9	TRBJ1-2	CASSYRQGTNYGYTF
TRBV18	TRBJ2-5	CASSSGDETQYF
TRBV7-9	TRBJ2-7	CASSLGAGLTYEQYF
TRBV5-1	TRBJ1-2	CASSPRAGGTYGYTF
TRBV5-1	TRBJ1-2	CASSSWATGNYGYTF
TRBV10-2	TRBJ1-1	CASSDGGNTEAFF
TRBV5-4	TRBJ1-1	CASSLSGLEAFF
TRBV4-1	TRBJ2-2	CASSRQGVSTGELFF
TRBV5-1	TRBJ1-4	CASSLEGGREEKLFF
TRBV10-2	TRBJ2-3	CASKSLAADTQYF
TRBV19	TRBJ1-2	CASSPSPGRVYGYTF
TRBV19	TRBJ2-6	CASLGTALSSGANVLTF
TRBV18	TRBJ2-3	CASSPVQGRTDTQYF
TRBV19	TRBJ2-1	CASSIAGGNYNEQFF
TRBV6-5	TRBJ1-1	CASSYSPRLNTEAFF
TRBV14	TRBJ1-1	CASSFRGRNTEAFF
TRBV4-2	TRBJ2-7	CASSQAGTTYEQYF
TRBV4-1	TRBJ2-7	CASSLSLGGRPYEQYF
TRBV10-1	TRBJ1-1	CASSESGHQNTEAFF
TRBV6-5	TRBJ1-2	CASSFTGTGLYGYTF
TRBV4-1	TRBJ2-3	CASSQGGFTDTQYF
TRBV5-6	TRBJ2-1	CASSFRTSGASNEQFF
TRBV6-1	TRBJ2-1	CASSAHGTGAYNEQFF
TRBV4-3	TRBJ1-1	CASSQQSNTEAFF
TRBV7-8	TRBJ2-7	CASSLAGWSGGESSYEQYF
TRBV29-1	TRBJ1-1	CSVGTGNTEAFF
TRBV19	TRBJ2-7	CASSATGGYEQYF
TRBV5-6	TRBJ2-1	CASSLVLAGAQSYNEQFF
TRBV6-5	TRBJ1-4	CASSSGTGNEKLFF